These T cell receptor beta chains were read from a single sample in a study of spatial heterogeneity in lung cancer. From the 5' RACE reads, TCRdb called clonotypes with MiXCR, one entry per CDR3 protein. The data show some 17,000 distinct CDR3 sequences, with about a fifth seen just once and around 20% held by the top ten. The input for sequencing was PBMCs, taken at surgery. The source is a female donor with early-stage non-small cell lung cancer. CDR3s include the opening cysteine and the closing phenylalanine or tryptophan. The order of the fields is V gene, J gene, D gene, clone size, CDR3 DNA, CDR3 protein. A D gene is named only where the DNA matches it firmly. Clone size is shown for a subset of rows, as once, few, many or a class of expanded clone.

TRBV28	TRBJ1-1	NA	NA	TGTGCCAGCAGTTTCCGGGGTGTGAACACTGAAGCTTTCTTT	CASSFRGVNTEAFF
TRBV20-1	TRBJ1-5	NA	many	TGCAGTGCGGGCGGAACGGCTCTCCCCCAGCATTTT	CSAGGTALPQHF
TRBV29-1	TRBJ2-7	TRBD1	many	TGCAGCGTTGGACGGACAGGGGCCTACGAGCAGTACTTC	CSVGRTGAYEQYF
TRBV7-2	TRBJ1-2	TRBD1	medium-sized	TGTGCCAGCAGCCCCACTGGGGGGACAGGACACTATGGCTACACCTTC	CASSPTGGTGHYGYTF
TRBV6-6	TRBJ2-1	NA	many	TGTGCCAGCAGTTCCCCCGGAGGGATCTACAATGAGCAGTTCTTC	CASSSPGGIYNEQFF
TRBV20-1	TRBJ2-5	TRBD1	NA	TGCAGTGCTTCACGAGACAGGGGCCAAGAGACCCAGTACTTC	CSASRDRGQETQYF
TRBV5-1	TRBJ1-2	TRBD1	medium-sized	TGCGCCAGCAGCTTGGCCCTGACAGGGGGCGATGGCTACACCTTC	CASSLALTGGDGYTF
TRBV5-6	TRBJ2-5	NA	many	TGTGCCAGCAGCTTGGTGGGAGCCGCCCAAGAGACCCAGTACTTC	CASSLVGAAQETQYF
TRBV6-1	TRBJ2-3	NA	many	TGTGCCAGCAGCCGACTTACGACTAGCACAGATACGCAGTATTTT	CASSRLTTSTDTQYF
TRBV20-1	TRBJ1-5	NA	many	TGCAGTGCTGCCATGGGAGGTAATCAGCCCCAGCATTTT	CSAAMGGNQPQHF
TRBV5-1	TRBJ1-1	NA	few	TGCGCCAGCAGCTCCTGGGGCCGGGTGGAGACTGAAGCTTTCTTT	CASSSWGRVETEAFF
TRBV29-1	TRBJ1-3	TRBD1	many	TGCAGCGTTGGGGCAGGGGGCGGAAACACCATATATTTT	CSVGAGGGNTIYF
TRBV29-1	TRBJ1-1	TRBD1	NA	TGCAGCGCATTATACAGGGGCCGCGGTGGCACTGAAGCTTTCTTT	CSALYRGRGGTEAFF
TRBV20-1	TRBJ2-5	TRBD2	many	TGCAGTGCTACCCACGCGGGAGGAGGGGGGACCGCGACCCAGTACTTC	CSATHAGGGGTATQYF
TRBV9	TRBJ2-1	NA	NA	TGTGCCAGCAGTCAGGGGGGAGGGGAGCAGTTCTTC	CASSQGGGEQFF
TRBV28	TRBJ2-2	NA	many	TGTGCCAGCAGAACTGAAACAACGAACACCGGGGAGCTGTTTTTT	CASRTETTNTGELFF
TRBV9	TRBJ2-3	TRBD2	NA	TGTGCCAGCAGCGTAGATCGGACTAGCGGGATCACAGATACGCAGTATTTT	CASSVDRTSGITDTQYF
TRBV28	TRBJ1-1	NA	NA	TGTGCCAGCAGTTACCCAGCCGCGACTGACAGGAGAAAGAACACTGAAGCTTTCTTT	CASSYPAATDRRKNTEAFF
TRBV19	TRBJ2-1	TRBD2	many	TGTGCCAGTAGCTATGGGTCTAGCGGGAGGGCCAATGAGCAGTTCTTC	CASSYGSSGRANEQFF
TRBV11-2	TRBJ2-7	NA	many	TGTGCCAGCAGCTTAGGGACTGAATCCTACGAGCAGTACTTC	CASSLGTESYEQYF
TRBV4-2	TRBJ2-7	NA	many	TGTGCCAGCAGCCAAGATAGGGGCCATACGACCGAGCAGTACTTC	CASSQDRGHTTEQYF
TRBV6-1	TRBJ2-7	NA	medium-sized	TGTGCCAGCAGTGAAGGGCAGAACTACGAGCAGTACTTC	CASSEGQNYEQYF
TRBV5-1	TRBJ2-1	TRBD2	medium-sized	TGCGCCAGCAGCACTCGGGAGGCCCCCTACAATGAGCAGTTCTTC	CASSTREAPYNEQFF
TRBV19	TRBJ2-3	TRBD2	once	TGTGCCAGTAGTATCACCGCGGGGGGGCTCAATACGCAGTATTTT	CASSITAGGLNTQYF
TRBV7-9	TRBJ2-1	TRBD1	many	TGTGCCAGCAGCCCAACCAGAGGGGACAGGAATGAGCAGTTCTTC	CASSPTRGDRNEQFF
TRBV12-3/TRBV12-4	TRBJ2-1	TRBD2	medium-sized	TGTGCCAGCAGTTTAGTGGTAGCGGGAGTTCGACAGTTCTTC	CASSLVVAGVRQFF
TRBV19	TRBJ1-4	NA	many	TGTGCCAGTACTGGATCAACTAATGAAAAACTGTTTTTT	CASTGSTNEKLFF
TRBV7-6	TRBJ2-3	TRBD2	many	TGTGCCAGCAGCCCCACTGGCGGGAGGATTATCCATACGCAGTATTTT	CASSPTGGRIIHTQYF
TRBV5-1	TRBJ2-5	NA	medium-sized	TGCGCCAGCAGCCCCAGCGATCTCCAAGAGACCCAGTACTTC	CASSPSDLQETQYF
TRBV24-1	TRBJ2-3	TRBD2	many	TGTGCCACCAGTGATAGCGGGAGAGGAGATACGCAGTATTTT	CATSDSGRGDTQYF
TRBV4-3	TRBJ1-1	NA	once	TGCGCCAGCAGCCAGAGCCGGGCCAGGAACACTGAAGCTTTCTTT	CASSQSRARNTEAFF
TRBV29-1	TRBJ2-2	TRBD2	once	TGCAGCGTTCCCGGGACTAGCTCGAACACCGGGGAGCTGTTTTTT	CSVPGTSSNTGELFF
TRBV29-1	TRBJ2-5	NA	many	TGCAGCGTTGAAGGGTCAGGGGTTGGAGAAGAGACCCAGTACTTC	CSVEGSGVGEETQYF
TRBV7-2	TRBJ2-5	NA	NA	TGTGCCAGCAGCTTAGACGGAAACCAAGAGACCCAGTACTTC	CASSLDGNQETQYF
TRBV21-1	TRBJ1-1	NA	many	TGTGCCAGCACCCCGCCAGTGAACACTGAAGCTTTCTTT	CASTPPVNTEAFF
TRBV18	TRBJ2-5	NA	many	TGTGCCAGCTCACCCCAGTTAGGGGAGACCCAGTACTTC	CASSPQLGETQYF
TRBV21-1	TRBJ2-1	NA	NA	TGTGCCAGCAGCAAAGAACCAGCGGGGCCCTACAATGAGCAGTTCTTC	CASSKEPAGPYNEQFF
TRBV6-2/TRBV6-3	TRBJ2-1	TRBD2	many	TGTGCCAGCAGTCCGGGACTAGCGGGGAACCGAAGAAGAGGTGAGCAGTTCTTC	CASSPGLAGNRRRGEQFF
TRBV10-3	TRBJ2-3	NA	many	TGTGCCATCAGTCCGGGGACGCCGAGCACAGATACGCAGTATTTT	CAISPGTPSTDTQYF
TRBV15	TRBJ2-5	NA	many	TGTGCCACCAGCAGAGATCTGAGCCGGGAGACCCAGTACTTC	CATSRDLSRETQYF
TRBV2	TRBJ2-7	NA	many	TGTGCCAGCAGTGCCGGGCAGGGAAGCCGCTACGAGCAGTACTTC	CASSAGQGSRYEQYF
TRBV28	TRBJ1-6	NA	NA	TGTGCCAGCAGCCACGGAGCCAGGGTTAATTCACCCCTCCACTTT	CASSHGARVNSPLHF
TRBV15	TRBJ2-1	NA	many	TGTGCCACCAGCAGAGTGGTCGAGCAGTTCTTC	CATSRVVEQFF
TRBV28	TRBJ1-1	NA	NA	TGTGCCAGCATCACAGGGTTCACTGAAGCTTTCTTT	CASITGFTEAFF
TRBV23-1	TRBJ2-5	NA	medium-sized	TGCGCCAGCAGTCAATTTCAGGATCTAGCTTTCGGGTGGGAGACCCAGTACTTC	CASSQFQDLAFGWETQYF
TRBV7-2	TRBJ2-1	TRBD2	many	TGTGCCAGCAGCTTAGAAGGTAGCGGGAATCTGGCCAATGAGCAGTTCTTC	CASSLEGSGNLANEQFF
TRBV20-1	TRBJ2-1	NA	medium-sized	TGCAGTGCGGCCCCCGGAGGGCTAGGAGACAATGAGCAGTTCTTC	CSAAPGGLGDNEQFF
TRBV10-3	TRBJ1-4	NA	many	TGTGCCATCAGTGCAGGGGATGGTGGAAAACTGTTTTTT	CAISAGDGGKLFF
TRBV6-5	TRBJ2-7	NA	medium-sized	TGTGCCAGCAGTTACTGGGGACCCTCCTACGAGCAGTACTTC	CASSYWGPSYEQYF
TRBV11-2	TRBJ2-7	TRBD2	many	TGTGCCAGCAGTCAGCGGGAGTCCGGCGAGCAGTACTTC	CASSQRESGEQYF
TRBV20-1	TRBJ2-3	TRBD2	few	TGCAGTGCTAGGCGGACTAGCGGTTGGGGGGATACGCAGTATTTT	CSARRTSGWGDTQYF
TRBV3-1	TRBJ2-5	TRBD2	many	TGTGCCAGCAGCCGCCGGACTAGCGGGAGGGGGCAAGAGACCCAGTACTTC	CASSRRTSGRGQETQYF
TRBV2	TRBJ1-5	NA	many	TGTGCCAGCAGTGAATCGGGAAGGGGTGGCCAGCCCCAGCATTTT	CASSESGRGGQPQHF